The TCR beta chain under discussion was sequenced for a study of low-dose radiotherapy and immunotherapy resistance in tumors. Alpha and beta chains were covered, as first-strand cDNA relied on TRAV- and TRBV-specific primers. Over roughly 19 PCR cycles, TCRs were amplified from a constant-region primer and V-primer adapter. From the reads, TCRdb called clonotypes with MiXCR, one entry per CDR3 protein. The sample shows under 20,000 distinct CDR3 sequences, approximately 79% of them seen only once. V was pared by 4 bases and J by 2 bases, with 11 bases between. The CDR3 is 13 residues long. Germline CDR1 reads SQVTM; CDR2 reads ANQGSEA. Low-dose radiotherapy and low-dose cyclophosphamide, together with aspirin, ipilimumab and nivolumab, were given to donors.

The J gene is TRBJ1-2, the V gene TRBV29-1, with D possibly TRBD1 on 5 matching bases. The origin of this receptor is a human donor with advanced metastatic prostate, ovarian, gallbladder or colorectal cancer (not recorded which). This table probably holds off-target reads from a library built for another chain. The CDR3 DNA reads TGCAGCGTTGTGGCCGGGACGAACTATGGCTACACCTTC. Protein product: CSVVAGTNYGYTF.